Following are 26 T cell receptor beta chains from one sample sequenced in a study of patients with pleural tuberculosis. From the reads, TCRdb called clonotypes with MiXCR, one entry per CDR3 protein. This sample carries some 29,000 distinct CDR3 sequences, 15% to 20% of them seen once, and the ten largest clones take about 3.7%. Sequences were obtained from peripheral blood. The receptor source for this set is a human donor with pleural tuberculosis.

The sample holds one count of this clonotype. J is TRBJ2-4 and V is TRBV5-1; D tentatively reads TRBD1 or TRBD2 (5 bases each). The ends were cut back, 4 bases at V and 7 bases at J, with 15 bases in the middle. Germline CDR1 reads SGHRS; CDR2 reads YFSETQ. The CDR3 sequence is 14 residues long. DNA for the CDR3: TGCGCCAGCAGCCAAGACCCCGGGGCGAACATTCAGTACTTC. This codes for CASSQDPGANIQYF.

By frequency in the sample, this clonotype is medium-sized. This chain connects TRBV27 to TRBJ1-1, with 7 bases fitting TRBD1. V lost 3 bases, J lost 5 bases, and 3 bases stayed unmatched. Germline CDR1 MNHEY, CDR2 SMNVEV (reference sequence). The CDR3 is made up of 13 amino acids. CDR3 nucleotides: TGTGCCAGCAGTTTTACAGGGGTTACTGAAGCTTTCTTT. Translation: CASSFTGVTEAFF.

Turning to this clonotype: A clone one base away is much larger, so this may be a read error. The chain couples TRBV11-2 to TRBJ2-1; 7 bases fit TRBD2. Germline assignment: CDR1 SGHAT and CDR2 FQNNGV. The CDR3 has 16 amino acids. V gave up 1 base and J gave up 0 bases; unmatched junction bases: 3. CDR3 coding DNA: TGTGCCAGCAGCTTAGGGGGCGGGAGCTCCTACAATGAGCAGTTCTTC. Its translation is CASSLGGGSSYNEQFF.

This clonotype is medium-sized by share. The chain carries TRBV7-9 and TRBJ1-5; D unresolved. V lost 3 bases to trimming and J lost 4 bases, with 7 bases between them. The CDR3 is 13 amino acids. The germline V gene encodes CDR1 SEHNR and CDR2 FQNEAQ (reference sequence). CDR3 region: CASSFSDNQPQHF. The CDR3 nucleotides read TGTGCCAGCAGCTTTAGCGATAATCAGCCCCAGCATTTT.

Ten or more counts support this clonotype. The chain links TRBV7-9 to TRBJ2-3; 9 bases map to TRBD1. The CDR3 has 17 amino acids. Trimming took 0 bases from V and 0 from J; bases not matched to a gene: 4. The germline gives CDR1 SEHNR, CDR2 FQNEAQ (reference sequence). CDR3 residues: CASSLAPGQGSTDTQYF. Written as DNA, the CDR3 is TGTGCCAGCAGCTTAGCGCCAGGACAGGGGAGCACAGATACGCAGTATTTT.

This clonotype occurred many times. V gene TRBV5-1 combines with J gene TRBJ2-1, with D possibly matching TRBD2 (6 bases). This CDR3 is 13 amino acids long. CDR1 and CDR2 (germline): SGHRS, YFSETQ. V was shortened by 7 bases and J by 2 bases, with 10 bases between the two germline ends. CDR3: CASSAGPYNEQFF. The CDR3 DNA is TGCGCCAGCTCAGCGGGCCCCTACAATGAGCAGTTCTTC.

V gene TRBV4-1 combines with J gene TRBJ1-5; unclear D gene. The germline V gene encodes CDR1 MGHRA and CDR2 YSYEKL. V lost 4 bases and J 5 bases, leaving 12 bases between the germline ends. The CDR3 runs to 14 residues. The CDR3 protein is CASSPPGIYQPQHF. CDR3 coding DNA: TGCGCCAGCAGCCCCCCGGGGATTTATCAGCCCCAGCATTTT.

Many counts were recorded for this clonotype. This chain connects TRBV11-1 to TRBJ2-1, with TRBD2 as a possible D gene (6 bases). This CDR3 contains 14 residues. Trimming pared 2 bases from V and 5 bases from J, leaving 10 bases between. Germline V CDR1 and CDR2: SGHAT, FQDESV (reference sequence). CDR3 loop: CASSLMGLHNEQFF. DNA for the CDR3: TGTGCCAGCAGCTTAATGGGACTGCACAATGAGCAGTTCTTC.

This clonotype was seen repeatedly, ten times or more. This chain connects TRBV6-1 to TRBJ1-2; possibly TRBD1 for D (5 bases). CDR3 length: 14 residues. V shed 9 bases and J shed 6 bases, with 20 bases lying between them. The germline V gene has CDR1 MNHNS and CDR2 SASEGT. CDR3 bases: TGTGCCAGTTCTCCCGGGACCGGGCGGGATGGCTACACCTTC. It encodes CASSPGTGRDGYTF.

This clonotype appeared many times. The CDR3, as DNA: TGTGCCACAAACCGGGACGGTACTAACTATGGCTACACCTTC. Translation gives CATNRDGTNYGYTF. This chain joins TRBV24-1 and TRBJ1-2; tentative D call: TRBD1 (5 bases). The CDR3 has 14 residues. Trimming took off 10 bases at V and 0 bases at J, with 14 bases between the two ends. CDR1 KGHDR and CDR2 SFDVKD come from the germline V gene.

This clonotype was recorded many times. The rearrangement joins TRBV5-6 to TRBJ2-1; maybe TRBD2 (6 bases). CDR1 SGHDT and CDR2 YYEEEE come from the germline V gene. Trimming pared 5 bases from V and 0 bases from J, leaving 12 bases between. This CDR3 has 15 amino acids. CDR3 sequence (DNA): TGTGCCAGCAGGTTCCAGACTAGCTCCTACAATGAGCAGTTCTTC. Translating it yields CASRFQTSSYNEQFF.

Many counts were recorded for this clonotype. The chain has TRBV20-1 and TRBJ1-6; no reliable D call. The germline V gene encodes CDR1 DFQATT and CDR2 SNEGSKA (reference sequence). V lost 0 bases and J 5 bases, leaving 8 bases between the germline ends. The CDR3 extends over 14 amino acids. The CDR3 region has the DNA TGCAGTGCTAGAGATGCGATGGATAATTCACCCCTCCACTTT. As protein: CSARDAMDNSPLHF.

As for this clonotype: A much bigger clone sits one base away, suggesting this may be a read error. The rearrangement links TRBV5-1 to TRBJ1-3, with D tentatively TRBD1 (5 bases). The germline V gene encodes CDR1 SGHRS and CDR2 YFSETQ. V was clipped by 0 bases and J by 4 bases, with 8 bases between them. The CDR3 runs 14 residues. CDR3 amino acids: CASSLGDLGNTIYF. Here the CDR3 DNA reads TGCGCCAGCAGCTTGGGGGACCTAGGAAACACCATATATTTT.

In regard to this clonotype: Germline and junction disagree at one end, which may indicate a read error. The CDR3 DNA follows: TGCGCCAGCAGCCGAGCCCAGAGCTGGGGTTTTGGCTACACCTTT. This encodes CASSRAQSWGFGYTF. The V call is TRBV4-1, the J call TRBJ1-2; D gene unclear. Germline CDR1 and CDR2: MGHRA and YSYEKL. The CDR3 spans 15 residues.

This clonotype was found many times. This chain connects TRBV7-6 to TRBJ1-1, with 7 bases aligning to TRBD1. V shed 0 bases, J shed 5 bases, and the junction held 6 bases outside the gene matches. The germline CDR1 and CDR2 sequences are SGHVS and FNYEAQ. There are 15 residues in the CDR3. The CDR3 region has the DNA TGTGCCAGCAGCTTAGCCTCCCAGGGGGGGACTGAAGCTTTCTTT. Amino acid sequence: CASSLASQGGTEAFF.

This clonotype was detected ten times or more. J is TRBJ1-4 and V is TRBV7-9; 7 bases line up with TRBD1. The CDR3 contains 15 residues. Unmatched junction bases numbered 7, after V lost 5 bases and J lost 4 bases. From germline, CDR1 is SEHNR and CDR2 FQNEAQ (reference sequence). The CDR3 is CASSPTGARNEKLFF. CDR3 nucleotides: TGTGCCAGCAGCCCCACAGGGGCCCGTAATGAAAAACTGTTTTTT.

V gene TRBV5-1 combines with J gene TRBJ2-7; D remains unclear. This CDR3 spans 15 amino acids. Germline values: CDR1 SGHRS, CDR2 YFSETQ. The ends were cut back, 2 bases at V and 3 bases at J, with 15 bases in the middle. The CDR3 sequence: CASSFAAADIYEQYF. CDR3 nucleotides: TGCGCCAGCAGCTTCGCAGCCGCAGACATCTACGAGCAGTACTTC.

This clonotype rates as medium-sized (0.01 to 0.1%). This chain uses TRBV20-1 with TRBJ2-7; D is undetermined. V shed 6 bases and J shed 4 bases, with 10 bases lying between them. The CDR3 has 11 amino acids. Per the germline V gene, CDR1 is DFQATT and CDR2 is SNEGSKA (reference sequence). The CDR3 sequence: CSARRNYEQYF. The DNA of the CDR3 is TGCAGTGCCAGACGGAATTACGAGCAGTACTTC.

The table lists this clonotype with many counts. The rearrangement joins TRBV29-1 to TRBJ1-2, with D tentatively TRBD1 (6 bases). CDR1 SQVTM and CDR2 ANQGSEA come from the germline V gene. The length of the CDR3 is 13 residues. V lost 1 base and J lost 8, with 14 bases in between. This chain's CDR3 is CSVEASDRPGYTF. CDR3 DNA sequence: TGCAGCGTTGAAGCCTCGGACAGACCGGGCTACACCTTC.

The sample holds many counts of this clonotype. V and J are TRBV24-1 and TRBJ2-3; 7 nucleotides match TRBD1. Trimming removed 3 bases from V and 1 base from J; junction bases left unmatched: 6. Per the germline V gene, CDR1 is KGHDR and CDR2 is SFDVKD. This CDR3 has 16 residues. The CDR3 loop is CATSDRTGDRTDTQYF. CDR3 nucleotides: TGTGCCACCAGTGATAGAACAGGGGACCGCACAGATACGCAGTATTTT.

This clonotype was counted ten times or more. The chain recombines TRBV24-1 with TRBJ2-5; maybe TRBD1 (6 bases). CDR3 length: 12 residues. The germline V gene encodes CDR1 KGHDR and CDR2 SFDVKD. Deletions cut 9 bases from V and 2 bases from J, with 9 bases between. CDR3 nucleotide sequence: TGTGCCACCTCGGACAGTCAAGAGACCCAGTACTTC. This gives the protein CATSDSQETQYF.

This clonotype was recorded at least ten times. The CDR3 DNA sequence: TGTGCCAGCAGCCAAGGACAGGGAGGGGGACAGCCCCAGCATTTT. As protein: CASSQGQGGGQPQHF. The chain employs TRBV3-1 and TRBJ1-5; TRBD1 matches 7 bases. V shed 1 base and J 7 bases; nucleotides not matched to a gene: 7. The CDR3 extends over 15 amino acids. Germline CDR1 and CDR2: LGHDT and YNNKEL (reference sequence).

In its sample, this clonotype was seen many times. The chain has TRBV5-6 and TRBJ1-1; D ambiguous. CDR1 and CDR2 (germline): SGHDT, YYEEEE. The CDR3 contains 13 residues. Trimming took 4 bases from V and 4 from J, leaving 11 bases between them. Here the CDR3 reads CASSQSMITEAFF. The DNA of the CDR3 is TGTGCCAGCAGCCAGAGCATGATCACTGAAGCTTTCTTT.

This rearrangement joins TRBV28 to TRBJ1-1; D remains ambiguous. CDR1 MDHEN and CDR2 SYDVKM come from the germline V gene. Trimming removed 3 bases at V and 0 bases at J, with 11 bases between. This CDR3 spans 15 amino acids. This CDR3 reads CASSLIRGLNTEAFF. CDR3 nucleotide sequence: TGTGCCAGCAGTTTGATTCGCGGCCTGAACACTGAAGCTTTCTTT. Variable domain in full (rest from reference TRBV28 and TRBJ1-1): DVKVTQSSRYLVKRTGEKVFLECVQDMDHENMFWYRQDPGLGLRLIYFSYDVKMKEKGDIPEGYSVSREKKERFSLILESASTNQTSMYLCASSLIRGLNTEAFFGQGTRLTVV.

This clonotype was recorded many times. J is TRBJ1-5 and V is TRBV12-3 or TRBV12-4, with D unclear. This CDR3 is built from 14 residues. The V end was cut by 3 bases, the J end by 0 bases, with 6 bases between. The CDR3 DNA is TGTGCCAGCAGTTTTACAGATAGCAATCAGCCCCAGCATTTT. This sequence encodes CASSFTDSNQPQHF.

This clonotype was seen at least ten times. The chain joins TRBV2 to TRBJ1-5; D is unresolved. Germline lookup yields CDR1 SNHLY and CDR2 FYNNEI. V dropped 1 base and J dropped 0 bases, with 10 bases sitting between them. The CDR3 has 16 residues. The CDR3 DNA is TGTGCCAGCAGTGAAGGGCGGGGTGGTAGCAATCAGCCCCAGCATTTT. As protein: CASSEGRGGSNQPQHF.